This T cell receptor (beta chain) was captured in a study of blood T cell repertoires in COVID-19. Study information: There were acute and convalescent COVID-19 samples, and they came from the United States, Italy and Spain. The analysed material was cDNA or gDNA that came from T cells, B-cell-depleted T cells, or PBMCs.

V lost 1 base and J lost 6, with 9 bases in between. This CDR3 spans 13 amino acids. In the authors' workflow: Amplification with reference gene primers provided the estimates of nucleated cell counts. Profiled with immunoSEQ multiplex PCR; TCRdb holds only in-frame clones, not every one. The DNA was the basis for D and trimming; V, J and clone size are from that table. The table shows about 160,000 clones, with under 95% occurring only once. The chain couples TRBV12-3 or TRBV12-4 to TRBJ1-1, with D possibly matching TRBD1 (5 bases). This sequence was found in a young man with acute or convalescent COVID-19. Sequenced: peripheral blood. CDR3 amino acids: CASSLGAGAEAFF. In nucleotides, the CDR3 is TGTGCCAGCAGTTTAGGTGCGGGGGCTGAAGCTTTCTTT.